The TCR beta chain under discussion was sequenced for a study of blood T cell repertoires in COVID-19. The overall study: Donors in the United States, Italy and Spain gave samples during acute or convalescent COVID-19.

Assay used: immunoSEQ multiplex PCR; TCRdb lists only in-frame clones, some missing. Of around 60,000 clones listed, 72% are singletons. Between the trimmed V and J ends, which lost 3 bases and 2 bases, there was a span of 13 bases. Germline V gives CDR1 MGHDK, CDR2 SYGVNS. The CDR3 length is 15 residues. This sequence was found in a woman between 65 and 79 years old with COVID-19, enrolled during active disease. Sequencing used peripheral blood. The chain combines TRBV25-1 with TRBJ1-1; D possibly corresponds to TRBD1 (6 bases). The CDR3 reads CASSDPGQLNTEAFF. CDR3 DNA: TGTGCCAGCAGTGATCCCGGACAGCTCAACACTGAAGCTTTCTTT.